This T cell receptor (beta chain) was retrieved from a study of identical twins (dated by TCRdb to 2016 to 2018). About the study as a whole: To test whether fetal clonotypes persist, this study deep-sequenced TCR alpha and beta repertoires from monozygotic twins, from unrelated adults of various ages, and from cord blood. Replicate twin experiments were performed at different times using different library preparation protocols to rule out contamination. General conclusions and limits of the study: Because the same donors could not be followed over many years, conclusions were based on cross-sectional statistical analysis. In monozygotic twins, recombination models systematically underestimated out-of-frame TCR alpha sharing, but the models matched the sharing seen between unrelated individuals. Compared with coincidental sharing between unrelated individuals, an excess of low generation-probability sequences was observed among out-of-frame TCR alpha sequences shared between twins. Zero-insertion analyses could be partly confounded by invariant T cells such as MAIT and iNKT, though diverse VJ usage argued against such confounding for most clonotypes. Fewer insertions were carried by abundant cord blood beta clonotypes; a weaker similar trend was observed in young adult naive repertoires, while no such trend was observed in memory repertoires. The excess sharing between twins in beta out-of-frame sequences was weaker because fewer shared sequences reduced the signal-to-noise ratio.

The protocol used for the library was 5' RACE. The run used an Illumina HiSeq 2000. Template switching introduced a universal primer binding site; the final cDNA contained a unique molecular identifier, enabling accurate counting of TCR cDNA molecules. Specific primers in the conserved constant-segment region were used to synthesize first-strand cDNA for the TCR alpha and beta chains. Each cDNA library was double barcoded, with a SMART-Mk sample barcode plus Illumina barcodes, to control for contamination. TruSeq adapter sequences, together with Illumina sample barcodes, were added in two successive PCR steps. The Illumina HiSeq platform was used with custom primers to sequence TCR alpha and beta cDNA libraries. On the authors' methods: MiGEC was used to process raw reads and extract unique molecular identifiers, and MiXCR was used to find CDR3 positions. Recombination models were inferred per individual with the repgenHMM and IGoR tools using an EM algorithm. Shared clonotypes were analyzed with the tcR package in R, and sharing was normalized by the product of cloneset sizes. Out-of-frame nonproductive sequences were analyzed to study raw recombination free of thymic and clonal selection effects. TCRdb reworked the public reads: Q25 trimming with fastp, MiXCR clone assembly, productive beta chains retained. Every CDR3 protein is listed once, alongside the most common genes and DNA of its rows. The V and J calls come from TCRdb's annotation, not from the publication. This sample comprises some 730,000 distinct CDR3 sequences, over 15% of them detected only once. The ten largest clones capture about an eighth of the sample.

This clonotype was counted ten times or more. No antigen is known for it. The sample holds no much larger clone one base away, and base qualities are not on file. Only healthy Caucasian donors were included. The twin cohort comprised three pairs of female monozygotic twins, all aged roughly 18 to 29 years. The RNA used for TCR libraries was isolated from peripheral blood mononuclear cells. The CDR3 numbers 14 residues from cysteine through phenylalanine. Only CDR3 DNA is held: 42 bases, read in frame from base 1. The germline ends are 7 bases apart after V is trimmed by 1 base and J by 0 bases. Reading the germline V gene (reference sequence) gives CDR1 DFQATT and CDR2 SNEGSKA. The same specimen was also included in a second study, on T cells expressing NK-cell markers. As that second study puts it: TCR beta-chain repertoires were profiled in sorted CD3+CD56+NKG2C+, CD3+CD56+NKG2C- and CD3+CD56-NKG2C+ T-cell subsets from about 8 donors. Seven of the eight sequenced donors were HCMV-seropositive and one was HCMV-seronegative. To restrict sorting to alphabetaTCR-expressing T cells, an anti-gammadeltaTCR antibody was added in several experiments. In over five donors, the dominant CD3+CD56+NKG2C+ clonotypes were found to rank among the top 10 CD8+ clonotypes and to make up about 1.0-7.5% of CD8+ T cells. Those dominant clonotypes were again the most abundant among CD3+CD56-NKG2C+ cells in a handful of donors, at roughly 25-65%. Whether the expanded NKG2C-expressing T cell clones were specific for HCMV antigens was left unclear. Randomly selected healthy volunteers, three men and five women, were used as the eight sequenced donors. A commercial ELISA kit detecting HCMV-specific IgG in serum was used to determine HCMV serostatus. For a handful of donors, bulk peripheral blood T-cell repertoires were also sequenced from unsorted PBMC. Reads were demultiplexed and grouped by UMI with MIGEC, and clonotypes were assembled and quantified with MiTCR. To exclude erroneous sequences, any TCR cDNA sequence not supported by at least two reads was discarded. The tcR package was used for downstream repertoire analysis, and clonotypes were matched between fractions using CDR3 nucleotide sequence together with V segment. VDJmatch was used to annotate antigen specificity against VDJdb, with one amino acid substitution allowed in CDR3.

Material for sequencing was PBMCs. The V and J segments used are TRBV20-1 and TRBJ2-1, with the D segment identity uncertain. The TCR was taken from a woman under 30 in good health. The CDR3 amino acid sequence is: CSARGESSYNEQFF. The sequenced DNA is TGCAGTGCTAGAGGCGAGAGCTCCTACAATGAGCAGTTCTTC.